This T cell receptor (beta chain) derives from a study of cytomegalovirus exposure and HLA in healthy donors. V was pared by 1 base and J by 4 bases, with 7 bases of the junction left unmatched. The CDR3 is made up of 16 amino acids. Germline lookup yields CDR1 LGHNT and CDR2 FRNRAP. In the PCR, 60 Vbeta and 13 Jbeta primers were used. Libraries were prepared by immunoSEQ multiplex PCR; TCRdb keeps only in-frame clonotypes and omits some of them. The sample has over 75,000 clones. As for this clone: The target antigen is unknown.

Study-level results: Most TCR sequences were rare, but some public TCRs occurred in many donors. Later analysis reportedly placed an Asian-associated ancestry cluster below the approximately 650-donor mean in N-insertions. The authors considered a cluster of highly shared sequence variants likely to be a sequencing artifact.

The specimen was PBMCs. This chain joins TRBV12-5 and TRBJ1-2, with TRBD1 matching 9 bases. The receptor's source is a girl aged 10-17 years in good health and CMV-seropositive. In nucleotides, the CDR3 is TGTGCTAGTGGTTTGGACACTATGGGACAGGGCTATGGCTACACCTTC. This gives the protein CASGLDTMGQGYGYTF.